This T cell receptor (beta chain) is drawn from a study of T-cell reconstitution after alpha-beta-depleted transplantation in children. Notes on the study in general: One year after transplant, T-cell counts and diversity came mostly from newly produced T cells. In some patients, recipient T cells and intrathymic progenitors surviving conditioning explained high day-60 diversity. Several hundred rapidly expanded clones from non-depleted graft cells reportedly supplied alpha-beta T cells about two months post-transplant.

Trimming took 0 bases from V and 0 from J, leaving 11 bases between them. The V gene's germline CDR1 is LGHNA and CDR2 YSLEER. The CDR3 totals 17 residues. This clonotype was seen more than once but under ten times. The target antigen is unknown. Construction of the TCRbeta library involved unique molecular identifiers. Via MiXCR, TCRdb re-called the PCR reads, giving one row per CDR3 protein. The data show about 1,000,000 distinct CDR3 sequences, about 29% seen once. The material sequenced was PBMCs, mostly from graft donor cells, taken 360 days after TCRalphabeta/CD19-depleted stem cell transplant. The V gene is TRBV4-3, the J gene TRBJ2-2, with D maybe TRBD2 (6 bases). The clonotype originates from a boy under two years old who had a stem cell transplant for SCID, so the T cells may come from the graft donor. CDR3 bases: TGCGCCAGCAGCCAAGAGTATAGGACTACGAACACCGGGGAGCTGTTTTTT. Its protein product is CASSQEYRTTNTGELFF.